The 19 T cell receptor beta chains given below trace back to one sample, sequenced in a study of blood T cells in healthy people across ages. The second PCR ran roughly 7 to 12 cycles with a sample-barcoded 5' primer and J-beta primers. TCRdb redid the calling of the 5' RACE reads with MiXCR, one entry per CDR3 protein. The sample lists about 1.5 million distinct CDR3 sequences; less than 45% were seen once. The sequenced sample was blood. Receptors were obtained from a woman aged 18-30 years in good health.

The CDR3 region is CASSQNRGGVWTEAFF. The CDR3 nucleotides read TGTGCCAGCAGCCAGAACAGGGGGGGGGTCTGGACTGAAGCTTTCTTT. The chain combines TRBV4-2 with TRBJ1-1, with TRBD1 identical over 8 bases. Germline V gives CDR1 LGHNA, CDR2 YNFKEQ. The junction had 11 bases not matched to a gene; V was cut back by 3 bases and J by 5 bases. This CDR3 comprises 16 residues.

This clonotype was seen many times. V gene TRBV27 combines with J gene TRBJ2-1, with D possibly being TRBD2 (5 bases). Germline CDR1 MNHEY, CDR2 SMNVEV (reference sequence). V was trimmed by 6 bases and J by 0 bases, leaving 12 bases between them. This CDR3 region has 15 residues. CDR3 coding DNA: TGTGCCAGCAGCTTAAGAGGAGGCTCCTACAATGAGCAGTTCTTC. This sequence encodes CASSLRGGSYNEQFF.

This clonotype was detected a few times. V usage is TRBV10-2 and J usage is TRBJ2-7; TRBD2 matches at 12 bases. With 9 bases clipped from V and 7 bases from J, the junction kept 10 bases outside the gene matches. The germline CDR1 and CDR2 sequences are WSHSY and SAAADI. The CDR3 covers 14 residues. CDR3 nucleotide sequence: TGCGCCAGTCAGCCGGGACTAGCGGGTCAGGAGCAGTACTTC. It translates to CASQPGLAGQEQYF.

A few counts support this clonotype. This chain uses TRBV27 with TRBJ1-2; tentatively, D is TRBD1 (6 bases). V was cut by 6 bases and J by 4 bases, with 15 bases left in between. Germline CDR1 MNHEY, CDR2 SMNVEV (reference sequence). The CDR3 has 14 residues. CDR3 loop: CASSRLTGPYGYTF. The CDR3 coding sequence is TGTGCCAGCAGCCGTCTTACAGGGCCCTATGGCTACACCTTC.

In DNA, the CDR3 is TGTGCCAGCAGCACGGGACTGAGCAGCGGGCAGTACTTC. Its translation: CASSTGLSSGQYF. The genes are TRBV7-3 and TRBJ2-7; perhaps TRBD2 as D (6 bases). Trimming pared 5 bases from V and 9 bases from J, leaving 17 bases between. Germline values: CDR1 SGHTA, CDR2 FQGTGA. This CDR3 is 13 amino acids long.

The DNA of the CDR3 is TGTGCCAGCAGCTCGCAGGGGGCAGCTAACTATGGCTACACCTTC. This sequence encodes CASSSQGAANYGYTF. This chain joins TRBV7-2 and TRBJ1-2; TRBD1 aligns across 8 bases. The V and J ends lost 4 bases and 0 bases, in that order; junction bases with no gene match: 4. The CDR3 consists of 15 residues. The germline CDR1 and CDR2 sequences are SGHTA and FQGNSA. The full variable domain, completed using reference TRBV7-2 and TRBJ1-2, is GAGVSQSPSNKVTEKGKDVELRCDPISGHTALYWYRQSLGQGLEFLIYFQGNSAPDKSGLPSDRFSAERTGGSVSTLTIQRTQQEDSAVYLCASSSQGAANYGYTFGSGTRLTVV.

The chain couples TRBV28 to TRBJ2-7; 7 nucleotides align to TRBD1. J lost 2 bases, V lost 8 bases, and 15 bases had no gene match. The CDR3 extends over 16 amino acids. Germline CDR1 is MDHEN and CDR2 is SYDVKM. DNA for the CDR3: TGTGCCAGCGGTTCTACAGGGGTTATTCCCCCCTACGAGCAGTACTTC. It codes for CASGSTGVIPPYEQYF.

The sample holds a few counts of this clonotype. The rearrangement uses TRBV9 and TRBJ2-5; 7 bases fit TRBD1. V lost 3 bases to trimming and J lost 0 bases; unmatched junction nucleotides: 8. CDR1 and CDR2 from the germline V gene are SGDLS and YYNGEE. The CDR3 loop spans 16 amino acids. CDR3 nucleotide sequence: TGTGCCAGCAGCGCCCACGGGACAGAGTACCAAGAGACCCAGTACTTC. This codes for CASSAHGTEYQETQYF.

This clonotype was counted between two and nine times. The V gene is TRBV6-2 or TRBV6-3, the J gene TRBJ2-1; TRBD2 matches at 7 bases. CDR3 length: 12 residues. The germline CDR1 and CDR2 sequences are MNHEY and SVGEGT. V gave up 6 bases and J gave up 11 bases; unmatched junction bases: 7. The CDR3 coding sequence is TGTGCCAGCAGCCCTACTAGCGTGCAGCAGTTCTTC. Translated, it gives CASSPTSVQQFF.

There are a few counts of this clonotype. The chain combines TRBV20-1 with TRBJ2-1, with 10 bases identical to TRBD2. Unmatched junction bases numbered 4, after V lost 1 base and J lost 1 base. The CDR3 totals 16 residues. Per germline, CDR1 DFQATT and CDR2 SNEGSKA (reference sequence). CDR3 nucleotide sequence: TGCAGTGCTAGAGGGACTAGCGGCTTTTCCTACAATGAGCAGTTCTTC. This sequence encodes CSARGTSGFSYNEQFF.

This chain uses TRBV6-5 with TRBJ2-7; TRBD1 matches 8 bases. Germline V gene lookup returns CDR1 MNHEY and CDR2 SVGAGI. V trimming: 2 bases; J trimming: 6 bases; junction bases outside the gene matches: 3. The CDR3 extends over 13 amino acids. CDR3 in DNA: TGTGCCAGCAGTTACGGGACAGGTGGCGAGCAGTACTTC. Translated: CASSYGTGGEQYF.

This clonotype was observed a handful of times. The chain combines TRBV29-1 with TRBJ1-2; 8 nucleotides align to TRBD1. The CDR3 totals 15 residues. Germline CDR1 is SQVTM and CDR2 is ANQGSEA. Losses at the gene ends were 5 bases for V and 2 bases for J; bases not matched to a gene: 10. CDR3 loop: CSVYFPAGGNYGYTF. As DNA, the CDR3 is TGCAGCGTTTATTTCCCAGCAGGGGGCAACTATGGCTACACCTTC.

The chain recombines TRBV5-1 with TRBJ1-4; maybe TRBD1 (6 bases). Germline V gene data show CDR1 as SGHRS and CDR2 as YFSETQ. The length of the CDR3 is 14 residues. The V end lost 4 bases, the J end lost 8 bases, and 15 bases lay between the germline ends. CDR3 residues: CASSPDRFGEKLFF. CDR3 sequence (DNA): TGCGCCAGCAGCCCGGACAGATTTGGAGAAAAACTGTTTTTT.

The DNA for the CDR3 is TGTGCCAGCAGAGCTGCCGGGACTAGCAGGGCCGGGGAGCTGTTTTTT. It translates to CASRAAGTSRAGELFF. The chain uses TRBV25-1 and TRBJ2-2, with TRBD2 matching 9 bases. Germline CDR1 and CDR2: MGHDK and SYGVNS. This CDR3 comprises 16 residues. The V segment lost 6 bases and the J segment 6 bases; nucleotides outside the gene matches: 11.

J is TRBJ2-7 and V is TRBV7-9, with D perhaps matching TRBD1 (6 bases). Germline values: CDR1 SEHNR, CDR2 FQNEAQ (reference sequence). This CDR3 has 15 amino acids. The V end lost 2 bases, the J end lost 7 bases, and 18 bases lay between the germline ends. The chain's CDR3 is CASSLRDNSYNEQYF. The CDR3 region has the DNA TGTGCCAGCAGCTTACGGGACAACTCCTACAATGAGCAGTACTTC.

This clonotype has more than one count but fewer than ten. The rearrangement links TRBV4-1 to TRBJ1-1; D ambiguous. The length of the CDR3 is 15 residues. Germline CDR1 and CDR2: MGHRA and YSYEKL. The V gene lost 1 base and the J gene lost 1 base, with 10 bases spanning the gap. CDR3 region: CASSQVTTKNTEAFF. CDR3 coding DNA: TGCGCCAGCAGCCAAGTCACGACAAAGAACACTGAAGCTTTCTTT.

This chain uses TRBV20-1 with TRBJ1-1; D ambiguous. The ends were cut back, 3 bases at V and 0 bases at J, with 11 bases in the middle. This CDR3 spans 14 amino acids. Germline V CDR1 and CDR2: DFQATT, SNEGSKA (reference sequence). CDR3 sequence (DNA): TGCAGTGCTAGTTCGTCCAGAGTGAACACTGAAGCTTTCTTT. It specifies CSASSSRVNTEAFF.

This clonotype was observed a few times. The chain is built from TRBV6-5 and TRBJ1-1, with 7 bases fitting TRBD1. The CDR3 runs to 14 residues. From germline, CDR1 is MNHEY and CDR2 SVGAGI. V lost 5 bases to trimming and J lost 4 bases; unmatched junction nucleotides: 7. CDR3 DNA: TGTGCCAGCAGTCCGGACAGGAAGGGCACTGAAGCTTTCTTT. Protein product: CASSPDRKGTEAFF.

The rearrangement uses TRBV4-1 and TRBJ2-1; D perhaps matches TRBD1 (5 bases). Trimming shortened V by 0 bases and J by 9 bases, and 18 bases separated the two germline ends. Germline V CDR1 and CDR2: MGHRA, YSYEKL. The CDR3 runs to 16 residues. Here the CDR3 reads CASSQDWGPLPLEQFF. The DNA of the CDR3 is TGCGCCAGCAGCCAAGATTGGGGCCCCCTCCCCCTTGAGCAGTTCTTC.